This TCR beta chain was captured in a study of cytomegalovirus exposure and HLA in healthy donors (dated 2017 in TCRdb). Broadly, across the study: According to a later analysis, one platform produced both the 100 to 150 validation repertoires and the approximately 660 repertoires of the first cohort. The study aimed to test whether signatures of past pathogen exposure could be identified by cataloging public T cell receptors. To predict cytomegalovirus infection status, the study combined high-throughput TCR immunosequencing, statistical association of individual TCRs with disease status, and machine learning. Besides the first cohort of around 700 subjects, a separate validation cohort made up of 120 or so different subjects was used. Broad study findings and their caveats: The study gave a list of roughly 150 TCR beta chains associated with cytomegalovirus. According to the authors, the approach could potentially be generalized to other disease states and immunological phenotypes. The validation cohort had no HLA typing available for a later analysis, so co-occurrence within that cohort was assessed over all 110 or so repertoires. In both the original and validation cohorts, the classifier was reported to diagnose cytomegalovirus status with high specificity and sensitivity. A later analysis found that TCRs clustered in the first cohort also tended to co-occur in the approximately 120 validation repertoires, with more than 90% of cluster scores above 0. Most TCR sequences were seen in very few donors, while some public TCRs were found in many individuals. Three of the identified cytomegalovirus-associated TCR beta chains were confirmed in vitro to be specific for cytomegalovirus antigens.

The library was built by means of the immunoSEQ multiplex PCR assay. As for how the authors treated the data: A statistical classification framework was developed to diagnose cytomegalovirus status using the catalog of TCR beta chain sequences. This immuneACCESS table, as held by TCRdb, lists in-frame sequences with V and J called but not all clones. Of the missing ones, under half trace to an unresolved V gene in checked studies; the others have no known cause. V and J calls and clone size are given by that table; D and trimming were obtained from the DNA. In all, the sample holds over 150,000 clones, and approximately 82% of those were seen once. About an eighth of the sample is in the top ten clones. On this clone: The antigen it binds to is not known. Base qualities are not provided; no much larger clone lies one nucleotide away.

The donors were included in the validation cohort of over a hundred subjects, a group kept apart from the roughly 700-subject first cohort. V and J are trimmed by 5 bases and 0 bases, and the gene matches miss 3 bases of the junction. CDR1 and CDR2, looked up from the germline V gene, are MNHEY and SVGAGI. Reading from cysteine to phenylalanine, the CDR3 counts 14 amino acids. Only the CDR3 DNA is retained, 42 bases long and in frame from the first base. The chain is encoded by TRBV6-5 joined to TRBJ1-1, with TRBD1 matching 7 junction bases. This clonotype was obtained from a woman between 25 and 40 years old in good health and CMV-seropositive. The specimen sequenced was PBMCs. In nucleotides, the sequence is TGTGCCAGCAGTCGAGGGGGCCTGAACACTGAAGCTTTCTTT. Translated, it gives CASSRGGLNTEAFF.